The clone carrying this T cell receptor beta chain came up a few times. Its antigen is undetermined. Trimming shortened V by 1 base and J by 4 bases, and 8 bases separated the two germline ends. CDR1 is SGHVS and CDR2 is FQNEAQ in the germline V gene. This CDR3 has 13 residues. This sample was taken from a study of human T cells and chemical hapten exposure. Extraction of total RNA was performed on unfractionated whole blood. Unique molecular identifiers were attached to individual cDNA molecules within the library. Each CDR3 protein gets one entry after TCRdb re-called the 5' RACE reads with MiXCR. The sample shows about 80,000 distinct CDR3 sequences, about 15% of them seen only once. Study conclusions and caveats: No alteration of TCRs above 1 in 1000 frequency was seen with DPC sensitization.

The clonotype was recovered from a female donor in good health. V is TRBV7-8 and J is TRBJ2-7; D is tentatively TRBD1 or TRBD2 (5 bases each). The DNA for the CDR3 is TGTGCCAGCAGCTTAGGGGGGTTGTACGAGCAGTACTTC. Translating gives CASSLGGLYEQYF.